This T cell receptor (beta chain) comes out of a study of CD8+ T cells in alopecia areata. The treatment was: oral pan-JAK inhibitor, 5-10 mg twice daily. There are 19 residues in the CDR3. V dropped 1 base and J dropped 2; count of bases not matched to a gene: 12. Germline values: CDR1 SGHVS, CDR2 FNYEAQ. On this clone itself: Its matching antigen is unknown.

Whole-study results and caveats: In scalp samples, resident alphabeta T cells of normal skin are also sequenced.

Extracted RNA was reverse transcribed into cDNA, the sequencing template. The method was immunoSEQ multiplex PCR; TCRdb's version includes in-frame clones alone and lacks a portion of them. Of under 150,000 clones detected, 82% appear once; the ten largest clones hold around 25%. This chain joins TRBV7-6 and TRBJ2-1, with 9 positions matching TRBD2. The origin of this receptor is a human donor with alopecia areata. The sample here was CD8+ T cells sorted from blood, taken at week 4, from a patient treated with tofacitinib. The CDR3 protein is CASSLGSLPGGGAYNEQFF. CDR3 nucleotide sequence: TGTGCCAGCAGCTTAGGGTCCCTCCCTGGCGGGGGGGCCTACAATGAGCAGTTCTTC.